Shown below are 7 T cell receptor beta chains from a single sample sequenced in a study of technical replicates of blood from several donors. Here immunoSEQ multiplex PCR was the method, and the copy in TCRdb shows in-frame clones only, minus some. The sample contains some 75,000 clones, about 96% of which appear only once. Sequenced sample: T cells isolated from PBMCs. All receptors come from a human donor in good health.

The chain couples TRBV27 to TRBJ2-3; D remains unclear. CDR3 length equals 15 residues. Trimming left V 1 base short and J 7 bases short, with 15 bases between. CDR1 is MNHEY and CDR2 is SMNVEV in the germline V gene (reference sequence). The CDR3 bases are TGTGCCAGCAGTTTATATGCAGGCGAAAGAAATACGCAGTATTTT. The encoded protein is CASSLYAGERNTQYF.

The J gene is TRBJ2-7, the V gene TRBV10-1; 12 nucleotides align to TRBD1. This CDR3 spans 15 amino acids. V gave up 6 bases and J gave up 7 bases; unmatched junction bases: 10. Germline CDR1 reads WNHNN; CDR2 reads SYGVQD (reference sequence). DNA for the CDR3: TGCGCCAGCAGCTCAATGAGGGACAGGGGGCGTGAGCAGTACTTC. This codes for CASSSMRDRGREQYF.

V usage is TRBV5-3 and J usage is TRBJ1-4, with 9 bases lining up with TRBD1. TRBV5-3 is an ORF, and what it does is uncertain. V shed 0 bases and J 8 bases; nucleotides not matched to a gene: 8. The CDR3 contains 16 residues. CDR3 sequence: CARSLVPRTGVEKLFF. The CDR3 DNA reads TGTGCCAGAAGCTTGGTTCCTCGGACAGGGGTCGAAAAACTGTTTTTT.

CDR3 nucleotides: TGCGCCAGCAGTCAAGATACGCAGTATTTT. Protein sequence: CASSQDTQYF. The chain links TRBV10-2 to TRBJ2-3; D remains ambiguous. In germline, CDR1 is WSHSY, CDR2 SAAADI. V was cut by 5 bases and J by 5 bases, with 2 bases left in between. The CDR3 runs to 10 residues.

The rearrangement joins TRBV7-8 to TRBJ2-2, with D possibly matching TRBD2 (5 bases). The CDR3 consists of 13 residues. Trimming stripped 2 bases from V and 6 bases from J, with 7 bases between. Germline loops: CDR1 SGHVS, CDR2 FQNEAQ. CDR3 amino acids: CASSLREPGELFF. The CDR3 region has the DNA TGTGCCAGCAGCTTAAGGGAGCCCGGGGAGCTGTTTTTT. The variable domain in full, with the rest retrieved from reference TRBV7-8 and TRBJ2-2, is GAGVSQSPRYKVAKRGQDVALRCDPISGHVSLFWYQQALGQGPEFLTYFQNEAQLDKSGLPSDRFFAERPEGSVSTLKIQRTQQEDSAVYLCASSLREPGELFFGEGSRLTVL.

This rearrangement joins TRBV5-1 to TRBJ2-3; the match to TRBD2 covers 8 bases. Germline CDR1 and CDR2: SGHRS and YFSETQ. The length of the CDR3 is 15 residues. The V gene end was trimmed by 4 bases and the J gene end by 2 bases; junction bases not matched to a gene: 6. CDR3 sequence reads: CASSGAGVPTDTQYF. The CDR3 DNA is TGCGCCAGCAGCGGAGCGGGAGTACCCACAGATACGCAGTATTTT.

CDR3 loop: CASQTPGPGVYEQYF. DNA for the CDR3: TGTGCCAGTCAAACACCGGGTCCGGGGGTCTACGAGCAGTACTTC. This chain joins TRBV28 and TRBJ2-7, with D perhaps matching TRBD2 (6 bases). The ends were cut back, 9 bases at V and 3 bases at J, with 21 bases in the middle. Germline loops: CDR1 MDHEN, CDR2 SYDVKM. The CDR3 is 15 amino acids.